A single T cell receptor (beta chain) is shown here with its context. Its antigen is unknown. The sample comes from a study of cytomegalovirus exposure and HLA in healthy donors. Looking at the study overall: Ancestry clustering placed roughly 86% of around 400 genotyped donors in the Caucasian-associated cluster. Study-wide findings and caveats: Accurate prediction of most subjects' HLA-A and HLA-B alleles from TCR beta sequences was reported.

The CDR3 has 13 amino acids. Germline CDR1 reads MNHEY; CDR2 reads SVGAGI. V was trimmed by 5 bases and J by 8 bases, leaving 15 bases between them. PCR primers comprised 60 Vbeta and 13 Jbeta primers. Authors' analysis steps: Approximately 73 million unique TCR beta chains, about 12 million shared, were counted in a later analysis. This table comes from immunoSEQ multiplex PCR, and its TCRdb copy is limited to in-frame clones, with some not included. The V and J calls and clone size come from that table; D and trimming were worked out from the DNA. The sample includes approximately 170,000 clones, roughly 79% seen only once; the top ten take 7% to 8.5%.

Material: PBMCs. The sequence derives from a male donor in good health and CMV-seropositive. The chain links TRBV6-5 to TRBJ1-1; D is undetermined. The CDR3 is CASSEASEWEAFF. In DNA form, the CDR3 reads TGTGCCAGCAGTGAAGCGTCAGAATGGGAAGCTTTCTTT.